This record covers a single T cell receptor beta chain. This clone has just one count. Its target antigen remains unknown. No clone much larger than this one lies a single base away; base qualities are absent. This sample is drawn from a study of blood T cell repertoires in COVID-19 (dated by TCRdb to the early 2020s). About the investigation overall: Collaborator samples came from the United States, Italy and Spain and covered acute and convalescent phases of COVID-19. The material from the prospective study consisted of cDNA or gDNA derived from T cells, B-cell-depleted T cells, or PBMCs. Subjects who had been exposed to COVID-19, were actively infected with it, or had recovered from it provided the deeply sampled blood TCRbeta repertoires that made up the dataset. A freely available public database, intended as a resource for researchers studying the immune response to SARS-CoV-2, is where the repertoires were released. The samples were drawn from two sources: the first 160 participants of the ongoing ImmuneRACE study, and over 950 subjects contributed by 6 global collaborators. Nearly every sample came with metadata listing a de-identified subject ID, COVID-19 status, age in years and sex. HLA class I and class II types, where available, came from metadata supplied by the sample provider rather than from assay-based typing. The full study reports these points: The amount of clinical and demographic metadata varied by source and participant and was provided uncurated.

Samples from volunteer blood donors who had recovered from COVID-19 were contributed by a second Seattle source. Each collaborating institution followed its own protocols to collect whole blood in K2EDTA tubes. For TCRbeta analysis, collaborators shipped samples as frozen whole blood, isolated PBMCs, or DNA extracted from either of those sample types. TCRbeta CDR3 regions were amplified from genomic DNA by means of the immunoSEQ Assay, a bias-controlled multiplex PCR. Per the original workflow: The number of nucleated cells in each sample was estimated from the amplification of reference gene primers within the assay. Sequence reads were collapsed and filtered to measure the absolute abundance of every unique TCRbeta CDR3 rearrangement. For each sample, productive Simpson clonality was calculated as the square root of Simpson's diversity index across productive rearrangements. TCRdb took over this immuneACCESS table, retaining in-frame rearrangements with V and J assigned. Such tables are incomplete; in checked studies, under half of the missing clones stem from an unresolved V gene, and the remainder is unexplained. Clonal size and the V and J genes are those of that table, whereas D and trimming came from the DNA. Recorded for this sample are hundreds of thousands of clones; about 90% of them occurred a single time. The top ten clonotypes cover around 3.3% of the sample.

Including cysteine and phenylalanine, the CDR3 has 17 amino acids. Just the 51-base CDR3 DNA is kept, in frame starting at base 1. Germline trimming: 8 bases from V, 4 bases from J; junction bases outside gene matches: 16. For CDR1 and CDR2, the germline V gene (reference sequence) lists LNHDA and SQIVND. The source material was peripheral blood. The clonotype was recovered from a young woman who had recovered from COVID-19. The V and J genes are TRBV19 and TRBJ1-2; a stretch of 10 junction bases matches TRBD1. The nucleotide sequence reads TGTGCCAGTCTCCCCTGGGGACAGGGGTCGTCGAGCTATGGCTACACCTTC. Its protein is CASLPWGQGSSSYGYTF. With all but the CDR3 taken from the reference TRBV19 and TRBJ1-2 genes, the full variable domain is: DGGITQSPKYLFRKEGQNVTLSCEQNLNHDAMYWYRQDPGQGLRLIYYSQIVNDFQKGDIAEGYSVSREKKESFPLTVTSAQKNPTAFYLCASLPWGQGSSSYGYTFGSGTRLTVV.